The 16 T cell receptor beta chains listed next were all sequenced from one sample in a study of blood T cell repertoires in COVID-19. Generated by immunoSEQ multiplex PCR, the TCRdb table keeps only in-frame clones and is missing some. The sample holds some 100,000 clones; over 80% are singletons and the top ten take 13%. The material sequenced was peripheral blood. These receptors all come from a man over 45 with active or convalescent COVID-19.

This clone has a single count. V and J are TRBV9 and TRBJ2-2, with D maybe TRBD2 (6 bases). Germline lookup yields CDR1 SGDLS and CDR2 YYNGEE. Trimming cost V 3 bases and J 5 bases, with 11 bases left between them. The CDR3 totals 14 residues. This CDR3 reads CASSAGLLTGELFF. The DNA for the CDR3 is TGTGCCAGCAGCGCCGGACTACTGACCGGGGAGCTGTTTTTT.

This clone was observed a single time. The J gene is TRBJ2-3, the V gene TRBV7-9, with 10 bases aligning to TRBD2. Germline V gene lookup returns CDR1 SEHNR and CDR2 FQNEAQ (reference sequence). This CDR3 comprises 19 residues. V shed 3 bases, J shed 0 bases, and the junction held 12 bases outside the gene matches. CDR3 in DNA: TGTGCCAGCAGCTTTATTCCGGGACTAGCGCCTTCTAGCACAGATACGCAGTATTTT. This codes for CASSFIPGLAPSSTDTQYF.

The rearrangement joins TRBV28 to TRBJ1-1; 7 bases align to TRBD1. The CDR3 length is 16 residues. Trimming took 6 bases from V and 5 from J; bases not matched to a gene: 15. Germline-derived CDR1 and CDR2 are MDHEN and SYDVKM. CDR3 in DNA: TGTGCCAGCAGCAAACTTTATCGACAGGGTAGGACTGAAGCTTTCTTT. Residues: CASSKLYRQGRTEAFF.

V is TRBV24-1 and J is TRBJ2-1; 12 positions match TRBD1. CDR3 size: 17 residues. The junction had 11 bases not matched to a gene; V was cut back by 5 bases and J by 7 bases. Germline-derived CDR1 and CDR2 are KGHDR and SFDVKD. The CDR3 region has the DNA TGTGCCACCAGTGGCGCGGGGGACAGGGGGCTGGGAAATGAGCAGTTCTTC. This sequence encodes CATSGAGDRGLGNEQFF.

The chain combines TRBV9 with TRBJ2-2, with D perhaps TRBD2 (6 bases). Between the trimmed V and J ends, which lost 3 bases and 3 bases, there was a span of 9 bases. CDR3 size: 14 residues. Per the germline V gene, CDR1 is SGDLS and CDR2 is YYNGEE. CDR3 in DNA: TGTGCCAGCAGCGGGAGGGCAGACACCGGGGAGCTGTTTTTT. Translation gives CASSGRADTGELFF. Full variable domain (remainder filled in from reference TRBV9 and TRBJ2-2): DSGVTQTPKHLITATGQRVTLRCSPRSGDLSVYWYQQSLDQGLQFLIQYYNGEERAKGNILERFSAQQFPDLHSELNLSSLELGDSALYFCASSGRADTGELFFGEGSRLTVL.

The chain links TRBV7-8 to TRBJ1-5, with TRBD1 as a possible D gene (6 bases). The length of the CDR3 is 14 residues. Germline V gene data show CDR1 as SGHVS and CDR2 as FQNEAQ. The V end lost 3 bases, the J end lost 4 bases, and 10 bases lay between the germline ends. CDR3 loop: CASSFTGYNQPQHF. DNA for the CDR3: TGTGCCAGCAGCTTTACAGGGTATAATCAGCCCCAGCATTTT.

CDR3 nucleotides: TGTGCCAGCGGAGGAAAGGACCCCGCACACCAAACCTACGAGCAGTACTTC. It is translated as CASGGKDPAHQTYEQYF. The chain carries TRBV25-1 and TRBJ2-7; possible D gene TRBD2, 5 bases. V shed 8 bases and J shed 2 bases, with 25 bases lying between them. The CDR3 runs 17 residues. Germline-derived CDR1 and CDR2 are MGHDK and SYGVNS.

This clone appeared a single time. V and J are TRBV11-2 and TRBJ2-5; 14 positions agree with TRBD2. CDR1 and CDR2 from the germline V gene are SGHAT and FQNNGV. With V trimmed by 5 bases and J by 3 bases, 8 bases remained unmatched. The length of the CDR3 is 17 residues. Here the CDR3 DNA reads TGTGCCAGCAGCCTAACCGGGACTAGCGGGAGTGAAGAGACCCAGTACTTC. Amino acids: CASSLTGTSGSEETQYF.

The chain carries TRBV30 and TRBJ1-1; D might be TRBD1 (5 bases). Trimming removed 2 bases from V and 1 base from J, with 11 bases in between. CDR1 GTSNPN and CDR2 SVGIG come from the germline V gene (reference sequence). The CDR3 has 14 amino acids. The CDR3 DNA follows: TGTGCCTGGAGTTGGGGCAGATCGAACACTGAAGCTTTCTTT. Its protein is CAWSWGRSNTEAFF.

The V and J genes are TRBV29-1 and TRBJ2-1; 9 nucleotides match TRBD2. The germline V gene encodes CDR1 SQVTM and CDR2 ANQGSEA. J gave up 9 bases and V 5 bases, and 14 bases lay outside the gene matches. The CDR3 totals 15 residues. Here the CDR3 DNA reads TGCAGCGTTACCCCGGGACTAGCAGACCGGGCTGAGCAGTTCTTC. This codes for CSVTPGLADRAEQFF.

The genes are TRBV5-1 and TRBJ2-3; D is possibly TRBD1 (5 bases). The CDR3 consists of 15 residues. The V end was cut by 0 bases, the J end by 3 bases, with 11 bases between. Looked up from germline, CDR1 is SGHRS and CDR2 is YFSETQ. The CDR3 DNA reads as TGCGCCAGCAGCTTGGCCAGGGTTAGGACAGATACGCAGTATTTT. Translating gives CASSLARVRTDTQYF.

CDR3 in amino acids: CASSVRDRGSHEQFF. The DNA of the CDR3 is TGTGCCAGCAGCGTGCGGGACAGGGGAAGTCATGAGCAGTTCTTC. The gene calls are TRBV9 and TRBJ2-1; 10 nucleotides agree with TRBD1. The CDR3 is 15 residues long. Germline loops: CDR1 SGDLS, CDR2 YYNGEE. V was clipped by 2 bases and J by 8 bases; unmatched bases: 7.

DNA of the CDR3: TGCGCCAGCAGCCCCGCAGGAGAGACCCAGTACTTC. This translates into CASSPAGETQYF. This chain uses TRBV5-1 with TRBJ2-5; D uncertain. The germline V gene encodes CDR1 SGHRS and CDR2 YFSETQ. The CDR3 loop spans 12 amino acids. V shed 4 bases and J shed 4 bases, with 8 bases lying between them.

This chain links TRBV2 with TRBJ1-3; 7 nucleotides align to TRBD1. The CDR3 covers 17 residues. Per the germline V gene, CDR1 is SNHLY and CDR2 is FYNNEI. V gave up 5 bases and J gave up 1 base; unmatched junction bases: 11. In DNA, the CDR3 is TGTGCCAGCAGTCGATCCTGGACAGGTAGTTCTGGAAACACCATATATTTT. Translated: CASSRSWTGSSGNTIYF.

J is TRBJ2-3 and V is TRBV5-4; 7 positions agree with TRBD1. The J segment lost 0 bases and the V segment lost 4 bases, leaving 2 bases of the junction unmatched. The CDR3 extends over 14 amino acids. The germline CDR1 and CDR2 sequences are SGHNT and YYREEE (reference sequence). This CDR3 is CASSRDSSTDTQYF. Here the CDR3 DNA reads TGTGCCAGCAGCAGGGACAGCAGCACAGATACGCAGTATTTT.

This chain links TRBV18 with TRBJ1-6, with D hard to call. V lost 0 bases, J lost 8 bases, and 5 bases lay in between. Germline V gene lookup returns CDR1 KGHSH and CDR2 LQKENI. The CDR3 consists of 13 residues. CDR3 region: CASSPPSDSPLHF. Written as DNA, the CDR3 is TGTGCCAGCTCACCACCGTCCGATTCACCCCTCCACTTT.